The 8 T cell receptor beta chains listed next were all sequenced from one sample in a study of T cell changes during pregnancy in multiple sclerosis. Profiling relied on immunoSEQ multiplex PCR, and the TCRdb table lists in-frame clones only, not all of them. The sample records some 40,000 clones, 94% being singletons. The sequenced sample was CD4+ T cells from peripheral blood mononuclear cells, obtained after pregnancy. The source is a female donor with multiple sclerosis, enrolled in a pregnancy study.

The chain couples TRBV9 to TRBJ1-1, with D perhaps TRBD1 (5 bases). Germline-derived CDR1 and CDR2 are SGDLS and YYNGEE. V was cut by 0 bases and J by 7 bases, with 13 bases left in between. This CDR3 is built from 14 residues. The CDR3 nucleotides are TGTGCCAGCAGCGTAGACCAGGGTGTTGGTGAAGCTTTCTTT. Translated: CASSVDQGVGEAFF.

The chain uses TRBV7-9 and TRBJ1-6, with 9 bases lining up with TRBD1. V shed 0 bases, J shed 7 bases, and the junction held 4 bases outside the gene matches. There are 16 residues in the CDR3. Germline values: CDR1 SEHNR, CDR2 FQNEAQ (reference sequence). CDR3 in amino acids: CASSLALGTGNSPLHF. The CDR3 nucleotides read TGTGCCAGCAGCTTAGCCTTGGGGACAGGGAATTCACCCCTCCACTTT.

The chain carries TRBV29-1 and TRBJ2-5; D not certain. CDR3 size: 11 residues. CDR1 and CDR2 (germline): SQVTM, ANQGSEA. V shed 5 bases and J shed 4 bases, with 8 bases lying between them. The CDR3 spells CSVSVGETQYF. The CDR3 nucleotides are TGCAGCGTTTCCGTCGGAGAGACCCAGTACTTC.

The chain joins TRBV7-6 to TRBJ1-5; D possibly corresponds to TRBD1 (6 bases). V was clipped by 5 bases and J by 9 bases, with 17 bases between them. Germline V gives CDR1 SGHVS, CDR2 FNYEAQ. The CDR3 sequence is 14 residues long. The CDR3 is CASSKNRELGPQHF. The CDR3 DNA follows: TGTGCCAGCAGCAAAAACAGGGAACTTGGGCCCCAGCATTTT.

V usage is TRBV4-1 and J usage is TRBJ2-7; 11 bases agree with TRBD2. The CDR3 covers 16 residues. The V segment lost 0 bases and the J segment 6 bases; nucleotides outside the gene matches: 7. CDR1 MGHRA and CDR2 YSYEKL come from the germline V gene. The CDR3 sequence is CASSQDGSGGASEQYF. The DNA of the CDR3 is TGCGCCAGCAGCCAAGATGGTAGCGGGGGGGCCTCCGAGCAGTACTTC.

The V and J genes are TRBV29-1 and TRBJ1-2, with D uncertain. The V gene lost 0 bases and the J gene lost 3 bases, with 11 bases spanning the gap. The germline V gene encodes CDR1 SQVTM and CDR2 ANQGSEA. The CDR3 length is 14 residues. CDR3 loop: CSVEDGPGYYGYTF. CDR3 bases: TGCAGCGTTGAAGATGGGCCCGGCTACTATGGCTACACCTTC. The whole variable domain, filled in from reference TRBV29-1 and TRBJ1-2, reads SAVISQKPSRDICQRGTSLTIQCQVDSQVTMMFWYRQQPGQSLTLIATANQGSEATYESGFVIDKFPISRPNLTFSTLTVSNMSPEDSSIYLCSVEDGPGYYGYTFGSGTRLTVV.

The rearrangement links TRBV18 to TRBJ1-4, with 8 nucleotides matching TRBD1. The V segment lost 3 bases and the J segment 3 bases; nucleotides outside the gene matches: 3. The CDR3 length is 15 residues. The germline CDR1 and CDR2 sequences are KGHSH and LQKENI. CDR3 in DNA: TGTGCCAGCTCACCCGAGGGACAGGCTAATGAAAAACTGTTTTTT. Its protein product is CASSPEGQANEKLFF.

As regards this clone: A read error may produce the germline difference seen at one junction end. The gene calls are TRBV19 and TRBJ2-7; 11 bases match TRBD1. CDR3 length equals 15 residues. The V gene's germline CDR1 is LNHDA and CDR2 SQIVND (reference sequence). CDR3 in amino acids: CASSLDGTGGYEQYF. The CDR3 coding sequence is TGTGCCAGTAGTCTAGACGGGACAGGGGGCTACGAGCAGTACTTC.